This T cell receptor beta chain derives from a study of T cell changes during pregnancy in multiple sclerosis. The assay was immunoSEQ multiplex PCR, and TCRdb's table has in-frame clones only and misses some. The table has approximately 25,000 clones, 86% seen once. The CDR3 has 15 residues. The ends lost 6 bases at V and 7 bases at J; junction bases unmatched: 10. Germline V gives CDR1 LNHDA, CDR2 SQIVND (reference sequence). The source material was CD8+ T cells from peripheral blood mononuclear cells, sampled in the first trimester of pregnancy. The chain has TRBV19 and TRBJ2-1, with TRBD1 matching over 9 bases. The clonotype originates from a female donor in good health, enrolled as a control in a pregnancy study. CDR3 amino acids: CASRLQQGAVNEQFF. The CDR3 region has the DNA TGTGCCAGTAGACTCCAACAGGGGGCAGTAAATGAGCAGTTCTTC.